What follows describes a single T cell receptor (beta chain). This specimen belongs to a study of blood T cell repertoires in COVID-19. The V and J ends lost 1 base and 7 bases, in that order; junction bases with no gene match: 8. The germline V gene has CDR1 MGHRA and CDR2 YSYEKL. The CDR3 consists of 17 residues. Profiled with immunoSEQ multiplex PCR; TCRdb holds only in-frame clones, not every one. The sample lists 20,000 to 25,000 clones, roughly 90% occurring once. This receptor was obtained from a human donor in a cohort sampled during active COVID-19. The V call is TRBV4-1, the J call TRBJ2-2, with 11 bases identical to TRBD1. Sequencing used peripheral blood. In DNA form, the CDR3 reads TGCGCCAGCAGCCAAGTACCCGGGACAGGGGGTGGCGGGGAGCTGTTTTTT. Translated: CASSQVPGTGGGGELFF.